This record looks at one T cell receptor (beta chain) sequence and its context. Its specificity is not known. This sample stems from a study of T cell repertoires in cytomegalovirus infection. Background on the study: CMV epitopes, recently identified HLA-C-restricted and well-studied HLA-B-restricted, were used. It was the public TCR beta signatures that indicated both CMV infection and matching HLA type.

TCRdb re-called the reads with MiXCR, one entry per CDR3 protein. Among hundreds of thousands of distinct CDR3 sequences, under 45% were seen once, and the ten largest hold 40% to 50%. Trimming took off 7 bases at V and 11 bases at J, with 24 bases between the two ends. Germline loops: CDR1 LNHDA, CDR2 SQIVND (reference sequence). This CDR3 spans 15 amino acids. Study observations and caveats: HLA-C-restricted CMV clonotypes gave the most frequent clonotype in two of eight donors.

The sequencing used cultured PBMCs, collected from culture after CMV antigen stimulation. The chain is built from TRBV19 and TRBJ1-5; possible D gene TRBD1, 5 bases. The clonotype comes from a human donor in good health (CMV status not recorded). Some clones in this sample may be carry-over from other donors' samples. CDR3 in DNA: TGTGCCAGTAATATGCCGGGGGGAGCAACGGGAGCCCAGCATTTT. It codes for CASNMPGGATGAQHF.